This T cell receptor (beta chain) was captured by sequencing in a study of long-term antiretroviral therapy in people with HIV. The CDR3 has 12 amino acids. Germline V gives CDR1 SGHDN, CDR2 FVKESK. V lost 2 bases and J 9 bases, leaving 8 bases between the germline ends. Survey-level immunoSEQ v3.0 assays were run. Sequencing used immunoSEQ multiplex PCR; TCRdb keeps in-frame clones, though not all of them. The sample records tens of thousands of clones, around four fifths being singletons. The TCR comes from a man between 18 and 35 years old with HIV. The chain recombines TRBV14 with TRBJ2-1, with a tentative D call TRBD2 (5 bases). The input for sequencing was unsorted PBMCs, taken 0.3 years after starting antiretroviral therapy. CDR3 loop: CASSQLAPEQFF. DNA for the CDR3: TGTGCCAGCAGCCAATTAGCGCCTGAGCAGTTCTTC.